The present T cell receptor (beta chain) was sequenced within a study of cytomegalovirus exposure and HLA in healthy donors. Across the study: Among the approximately 400 genotyped donors, over 70% were placed in the Caucasian-associated ancestry cluster.

As to this clone: Its specificity is not known.

Use of 60 Vbeta and 13 Jbeta primers characterized the PCR. The repertoire was sequenced with immunoSEQ multiplex PCR; TCRdb's copy has only in-frame clones and lacks some. The sample has roughly 140,000 clones; around 60% are singletons. V lost 4 bases and J lost 2; bases outside the gene matches: 4. The CDR3 is 14 amino acids. Germline V lookup: CDR1 MDHEN, CDR2 SYDVKM. Overall study findings and caveats: Roughly even sequencing depth across donors was the assumption behind the presence/absence analyses. In vitro data verified a few CMV-associated chains as specific for CMV antigens.

The rearrangement links TRBV28 to TRBJ2-7, with 8 nucleotides matching TRBD1. The clonotype was recovered from a woman aged 55-69 years in good health and CMV-seropositive. Sequenced: PBMCs. CDR3 DNA sequence: TGTGCCAGCAGTTCCCAGGGACAGGCCTACGAGCAGTACTTC. Encoded protein: CASSSQGQAYEQYF. Full variable domain (rest looked up from reference TRBV28 and TRBJ2-7): DVKVTQSSRYLVKRTGEKVFLECVQDMDHENMFWYRQDPGLGLRLIYFSYDVKMKEKGDIPEGYSVSREKKERFSLILESASTNQTSMYLCASSSQGQAYEQYFGPGTRLTVT.